The clone carrying this T cell receptor (beta chain) has more than one count but fewer than ten. Its antigen is unknown. MiXCR, run by TCRdb on the 5' RACE reads, gives a single entry per CDR3 protein. The data hold 550,000 to 650,000 distinct CDR3 sequences, with 17% observed a single time. The source of the sample is a study of T-cell memory formation after mild COVID-19. The CDR3 runs to 20 residues. With V trimmed by 3 bases and J by 4 bases, 19 bases remained unmatched. Germline loops: CDR1 SQVTM, CDR2 ANQGSEA. Study-level points and caveats: Whereas later expanders leaned CD4+, clones contracting day 15 to 85 showed a balanced CD4/CD8 makeup. For second-wave clones that peaked at day 37, SARS-CoV-2 specificity went unverified.

V and J are TRBV29-1 and TRBJ2-1, with 12 nucleotides matching TRBD1. The sequencing sample was made of PBMCs or a T cell subset sorted from them (not recorded which). The TCR originated in an adult woman who had mild COVID-19 (a few samples of this study predate the infection). Cell type and time point are not known. The CDR3 DNA reads TGCAGCGTTGACACAGCCGGGACAGGGGGCGCGAAGTCCCGATACAATGAGCAGTTCTTC. Amino acids: CSVDTAGTGGAKSRYNEQFF.